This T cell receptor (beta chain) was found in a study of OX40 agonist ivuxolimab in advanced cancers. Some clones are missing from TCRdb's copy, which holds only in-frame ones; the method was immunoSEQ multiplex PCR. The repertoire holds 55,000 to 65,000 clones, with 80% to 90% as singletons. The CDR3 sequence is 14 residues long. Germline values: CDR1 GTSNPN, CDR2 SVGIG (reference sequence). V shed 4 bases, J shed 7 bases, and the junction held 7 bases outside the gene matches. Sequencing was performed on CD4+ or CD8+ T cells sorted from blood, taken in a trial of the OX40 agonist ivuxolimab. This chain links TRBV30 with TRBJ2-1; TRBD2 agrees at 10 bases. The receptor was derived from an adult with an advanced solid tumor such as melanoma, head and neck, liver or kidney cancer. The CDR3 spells CAWKSGRAWNEQFF. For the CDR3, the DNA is TGTGCCTGGAAGAGCGGGAGGGCCTGGAATGAGCAGTTCTTC.